These 24 T cell receptor beta chains were sequenced from one sample in a study of Ad26.COV2.S vaccination and SARS-CoV-2 variants. Documented treatment: 15 to 20 received Ad26.COV2.S at low or high dose, single or two shots; roughly five received placebo; per-sample allocation not given. At day 63 after the first vaccine or placebo injection, samples were drawn. TCRdb keeps only in-frame clones here, not all; method: immunoSEQ multiplex PCR. The repertoire includes 450,000 to 550,000 clones, 80% to 90% of them detected once, and around 2.6% sits in the top ten. This specimen consisted of peripheral blood, obtained in a trial of Ad26.COV2.S vaccine versus placebo. All receptors come from a person between 18 and 65 years old who received the Ad26.COV2.S COVID-19 vaccine or a placebo.

This chain connects TRBV29-1 to TRBJ1-2; no definite D call. The CDR3 has 14 amino acids. CDR1 is SQVTM, CDR2 ANQGSEA, per germline. With 3 bases removed from V and 1 base from J, the gap between germline ends came to 12 bases. CDR3 loop: CSVDTAGSNYGYTF. The CDR3 DNA follows: TGCAGCGTTGACACGGCGGGGAGTAACTATGGCTACACCTTC.

The chain couples TRBV27 to TRBJ2-5; 10 bases map to TRBD1. CDR3 length: 15 amino acids. The trim removed 2 bases at V and 3 bases at J, leaving 3 bases unmatched. The germline V gene encodes CDR1 MNHEY and CDR2 SMNVEV (reference sequence). The CDR3 region is CASSLVGTGEETQYF. Written as DNA, the CDR3 is TGTGCCAGCAGTTTAGTAGGGACAGGGGAAGAGACCCAGTACTTC.

This chain uses TRBV10-3 with TRBJ2-1, with TRBD2 matching 9 bases. CDR1 is ENHRY, CDR2 SYGVKD, per germline. Unmatched junction bases numbered 4, after V lost 4 bases and J lost 0 bases. The CDR3 is 16 amino acids. The CDR3 DNA reads TGTGCCATCAGTGGGGCGGGGGGGATCTCCTACAATGAGCAGTTCTTC. This encodes CAISGAGGISYNEQFF.

This sequence joins TRBV6-6 and TRBJ1-1; 8 nucleotides match TRBD1. With V trimmed by 6 bases and J by 5 bases, 5 bases remained unmatched. Germline V gene lookup returns CDR1 MNHNY and CDR2 SVGAGI (reference sequence). This CDR3 has 13 amino acids. Here the CDR3 reads CASRRTGGTEAFF. The CDR3 DNA follows: TGTGCCAGCAGAAGAACAGGGGGGACTGAAGCTTTCTTT.

The gene calls are TRBV6-2 or TRBV6-3 and TRBJ1-5; no reliable D call. CDR3 size: 16 residues. V lost 1 base to trimming and J lost 0 bases, with 10 bases between them. In germline, CDR1 is MNHEY, CDR2 SVGEGT. The CDR3 DNA reads TGTGCCAGCAGTTACTATGAGCGAAATAGCAATCAGCCCCAGCATTTT. It specifies CASSYYERNSNQPQHF.

The chain combines TRBV7-3 with TRBJ2-2, with a weak D call TRBD1 (6 bases). Germline lookup yields CDR1 SGHTA and CDR2 FQGTGA. The CDR3 consists of 16 residues. V was pared by 6 bases and J by 1 base, with 15 bases between. The CDR3 here is CASSQSPTGNTGELFF. CDR3 nucleotides: TGTGCCAGCAGTCAAAGCCCGACAGGGAACACCGGGGAGCTGTTTTTT. Supplemented by reference TRBV7-3 and TRBJ2-2, the full variable domain reads GAGVSQTPSNKVTEKGKYVELRCDPISGHTALYWYRQSLGQGPEFLIYFQGTGAADDSGLPNDRFFAVRPEGSVSTLKIQRTERGDSAVYLCASSQSPTGNTGELFFGEGSRLTVL.

This chain links TRBV6-2 or TRBV6-3 with TRBJ1-5; D is ambiguous. This CDR3 contains 14 residues. V lost 6 bases, J lost 8 bases, and 17 bases lay in between. The V gene's germline CDR1 is MNHEY and CDR2 SVGEGT. The CDR3 spells CASSVTGLRKPQHF. Written as DNA, the CDR3 is TGTGCCAGCAGCGTAACGGGGTTACGGAAGCCCCAGCATTTT.

To note about this clone: The sample holds other DNA sequences that translate to the same CDR3. The chain links TRBV27 to TRBJ2-6; D might be TRBD2 (5 bases). Germline V gene sequence: CDR1 MNHEY, CDR2 SMNVEV (reference sequence). V was cut by 3 bases and J by 1 base, with 7 bases left in between. CDR3 size: 15 residues. This CDR3 is CASSFGGSGANVLTF. In DNA, the CDR3 is TGTGCCAGCAGTTTCGGCGGGTCTGGGGCCAACGTCCTGACTTTC.

V and J are TRBV7-2 and TRBJ1-4; D is unclear. V was pared by 3 bases and J by 10 bases, with 12 bases between. The CDR3 has 13 residues. Germline CDR1 SGHTA, CDR2 FQGNSA. CDR3 amino acids: CASSFGLGGKLFF. In DNA, the CDR3 is TGTGCCAGCAGCTTTGGACTGGGTGGAAAACTGTTTTTT. Supplemented by reference TRBV7-2 and TRBJ1-4, the full variable domain reads GAGVSQSPSNKVTEKGKDVELRCDPISGHTALYWYRQSLGQGLEFLIYFQGNSAPDKSGLPSDRFSAERTGGSVSTLTIQRTQQEDSAVYLCASSFGLGGKLFFGSGTQLSVL.

V and J are TRBV4-1 and TRBJ1-3; no clear D gene. This CDR3 has 14 amino acids. Trimming took 4 bases from V and 0 from J, leaving 7 bases between them. Germline V gives CDR1 MGHRA, CDR2 YSYEKL. The CDR3 protein is CASSPGYSGNTIYF. Written as DNA, the CDR3 is TGCGCCAGCAGCCCAGGCTACTCTGGAAACACCATATATTTT.

The chain joins TRBV18 to TRBJ2-5; D gene unclear. Germline V lookup: CDR1 KGHSH, CDR2 LQKENI. Trimming stripped 3 bases from V and 3 bases from J, with 5 bases between. CDR3 length equals 12 residues. The CDR3: CASSPAEETQYF. The DNA of the CDR3 is TGTGCCAGCTCACCGGCTGAAGAGACCCAGTACTTC.

The genes are TRBV5-1 and TRBJ1-1; 8 positions agree with TRBD1. Germline CDR1 is SGHRS and CDR2 is YFSETQ. V was clipped by 1 base and J by 0 bases; unmatched bases: 5. The CDR3 length is 16 residues. In DNA, the CDR3 is TGCGCCAGCAGCTTGTCAGGGGGCAACATGAACACTGAAGCTTTCTTT. It is translated as CASSLSGGNMNTEAFF.

The rearrangement uses TRBV9 and TRBJ2-2; 9 positions match TRBD1. Looked up from germline, CDR1 is SGDLS and CDR2 is YYNGEE. The junction had 4 bases not matched to a gene; V was cut back by 3 bases and J by 1 base. The CDR3 is 16 residues long. CDR3 nucleotide sequence: TGTGCCAGCAGCGCCCAGGACAGGGGGAACACCGGGGAGCTGTTTTTT. Amino acids: CASSAQDRGNTGELFF.

The chain carries TRBV10-3 and TRBJ2-7; 7 bases are a match to TRBD1. The CDR3 totals 14 residues. Germline loops: CDR1 ENHRY, CDR2 SYGVKD. After removal of 1 base from V and 7 bases from J, the junction contained 7 bases not matched to a gene. The CDR3 DNA is TGTGCCATCAGTGAGTTCTCGGCCAGGGGGGAGCAGTACTTC. This encodes CAISEFSARGEQYF.

V is TRBV11-2 and J is TRBJ1-1; no definite D call. The CDR3 extends over 12 amino acids. CDR1 SGHAT and CDR2 FQNNGV come from the germline V gene. V dropped 5 bases and J dropped 2 bases, with 6 bases sitting between them. CDR3 sequence reads: CASSRFNTEAFF. CDR3 bases: TGTGCCAGCAGCCGATTCAACACTGAAGCTTTCTTT. The full variable domain, completed using reference TRBV11-2 and TRBJ1-1, is EAGVAQSPRYKIIEKRQSVAFWCNPISGHATLYWYQQILGQGPKLLIQFQNNGVVDDSQLPKDRFSAERLKGVDSTLKIQPAKLEDSAVYLCASSRFNTEAFFGQGTRLTVV.

This clone was observed once. The rearrangement joins TRBV7-3 to TRBJ2-7, with TRBD1 as a possible D gene (6 bases). The germline CDR1 and CDR2 sequences are SGHTA and FQGTGA. V lost 3 bases and J lost 7, with 13 bases in between. This CDR3 contains 13 residues. CDR3 in amino acids: CASSFQGIREQYF. The CDR3 DNA reads as TGTGCCAGCAGCTTTCAGGGGATTCGGGAGCAGTACTTC. The entire variable domain, with the rest obtained from reference TRBV7-3 and TRBJ2-7, is as follows: GAGVSQTPSNKVTEKGKYVELRCDPISGHTALYWYRQSLGQGPEFLIYFQGTGAADDSGLPNDRFFAVRPEGSVSTLKIQRTERGDSAVYLCASSFQGIREQYFGPGTRLTVT.

This chain joins TRBV5-5 and TRBJ1-1; TRBD1 matches at 11 bases. Losses at the gene ends were 0 bases for V and 6 bases for J; bases not matched to a gene: 7. The CDR3 totals 16 residues. Germline CDR1 and CDR2: SGHKS and YYEKEE (reference sequence). CDR3 in DNA: TGTGCCAGCAGCTTGGTTCCGGGACAGGGGGGATCTGAAGCTTTCTTT. Translation gives CASSLVPGQGGSEAFF.

There are a few counts of this clone. The V call is TRBV5-5, the J call TRBJ2-3; 11 bases are shared with TRBD1. Germline V gene data show CDR1 as SGHKS and CDR2 as YYEKEE (reference sequence). CDR3 size: 15 residues. V shed 5 bases, J shed 8 bases, and the junction held 10 bases outside the gene matches. CDR3 amino acids: CASSPAGTGGITQYF. DNA of the CDR3: TGTGCCAGCAGTCCCGCCGGGACAGGGGGGATTACGCAGTATTTT.

The rearrangement uses TRBV9 and TRBJ2-3; 8 nucleotides line up with TRBD2. V lost 0 bases, J lost 4 bases, and 4 bases stayed unmatched. The CDR3 length is 15 residues. Germline CDR1 and CDR2: SGDLS and YYNGEE. The CDR3 nucleotides are TGTGCCAGCAGCGTAGGTCGGGAGGGCCCAGATACGCAGTATTTT. It translates to CASSVGREGPDTQYF.

The gene calls are TRBV2 and TRBJ2-3, with D possibly being TRBD1 or TRBD2 (5 bases each). Trimming took 7 bases from V and 2 from J, leaving 16 bases between them. CDR3 length: 15 residues. Germline CDR1 and CDR2: SNHLY and FYNNEI. The CDR3: CASNDPGGPTDTQYF. DNA of the CDR3: TGTGCCAGCAATGATCCTGGGGGTCCCACAGATACGCAGTATTTT. Full variable domain (rest looked up from reference TRBV2 and TRBJ2-3): EPEVTQTPSHQVTQMGQEVILRCVPISNHLYFYWYRQILGQKVEFLVSFYNNEISEKSEIFDDQFSVERPDGSNFTLKIRSTKLEDSAMYFCASNDPGGPTDTQYFGPGTRLTVL.

This clone was seen just once. J is TRBJ1-1 and V is TRBV18, with a tentative D call TRBD1 (5 bases). Germline V lookup: CDR1 KGHSH, CDR2 LQKENI. The CDR3 spans 13 residues. V dropped 2 bases and J dropped 11 bases, with 15 bases sitting between them. CDR3 protein: CASSPERQFEAFF. CDR3 nucleotide sequence: TGTGCCAGCTCACCAGAGAGACAGTTTGAGGCTTTCTTT.

In this sample, this clone turned up once. The V and J genes are TRBV24-1 and TRBJ2-3, with TRBD1 matching over 8 bases. V was clipped by 3 bases and J by 3 bases; unmatched bases: 7. Germline V gene sequence: CDR1 KGHDR, CDR2 SFDVKD. CDR3 length: 16 residues. The CDR3 DNA is TGTGCCACCAGTGATACGACAGGGGTCGGGACAGATACGCAGTATTTT. It codes for CATSDTTGVGTDTQYF.

The J gene is TRBJ1-2, the V gene TRBV7-2; 7 positions match TRBD1. The V gene's germline CDR1 is SGHTA and CDR2 FQGNSA. V was clipped by 1 base and J by 8 bases; unmatched bases: 22. This CDR3 has 19 amino acids. The CDR3 loop is CASSLGTNWGGGPFGGYTF. In DNA form, the CDR3 reads TGTGCCAGCAGCTTAGGGACCAATTGGGGAGGGGGCCCTTTCGGGGGCTACACCTTC.

The chain carries TRBV6-6 and TRBJ1-5, with D perhaps matching TRBD1 (5 bases). CDR3 length: 13 amino acids. The V end was cut by 0 bases, the J end by 16 bases, with 16 bases between. Germline CDR1 reads MNHNY; CDR2 reads SVGAGI (reference sequence). In DNA, the CDR3 is TGTGCCAGCAGTTACTCTACAGGTTTACCCCTACATTTT. Translation gives CASSYSTGLPLHF.